Following are 16 T cell receptor beta chains from one sample sequenced in a study of T cell changes during pregnancy in multiple sclerosis. The protocol was immunoSEQ multiplex PCR, while the TCRdb copy is restricted to in-frame clones and leaves out a portion. The top ten hold around 1.5% of the sample, which has about 68,000 clones, 92% seen once. This specimen consisted of peripheral blood, obtained in the second trimester of pregnancy. The origin of the receptors is a female donor in good health, enrolled as a control in a pregnancy study.

V usage is TRBV7-9 and J usage is TRBJ1-5, with D maybe TRBD1 (6 bases). Germline V gene sequence: CDR1 SEHNR, CDR2 FQNEAQ (reference sequence). V was trimmed by 8 bases and J by 4 bases, leaving 15 bases between them. This CDR3 is 14 amino acids long. The CDR3 bases are TGTGCCAGCGAAGATTACAGGGAGAATCAGCCCCAGCATTTT. It yields the protein CASEDYRENQPQHF.

The rearrangement joins TRBV14 to TRBJ2-7, with D unclear. This CDR3 is built from 12 residues. Germline values: CDR1 SGHDN, CDR2 FVKESK. V lost 3 bases, J lost 6 bases, and 9 bases lay in between. The CDR3 loop is CASSQTLAEQYF. In nucleotides, the CDR3 is TGTGCCAGCAGCCAGACTCTCGCCGAGCAGTACTTC.

The chain carries TRBV11-2 and TRBJ2-1; no definite D call. V lost 5 bases, J lost 0 bases, and 14 bases lay in between. There are 16 residues in the CDR3. Germline V lookup: CDR1 SGHAT, CDR2 FQNNGV. The CDR3 nucleotides are TGTGCCAGCAGCCTCCCGACTGCGAGCTCCTACAATGAGCAGTTCTTC. This translates into CASSLPTASSYNEQFF. Combining the CDR3 with reference TRBV11-2 and TRBJ2-1 gives the whole variable domain EAGVAQSPRYKIIEKRQSVAFWCNPISGHATLYWYQQILGQGPKLLIQFQNNGVVDDSQLPKDRFSAERLKGVDSTLKIQPAKLEDSAVYLCASSLPTASSYNEQFFGPGTRLTVL.

The V call is TRBV28, the J call TRBJ1-5; TRBD1 agrees at 7 bases. The CDR3 has 14 residues. Germline V lookup: CDR1 MDHEN, CDR2 SYDVKM. V gave up 5 bases and J gave up 7 bases; unmatched junction bases: 8. In nucleotides, the CDR3 is TGTGCCAGCAGTCTGACAGGGCTGCAGCAGCCCCAGCATTTT. Translation: CASSLTGLQQPQHF.

The chain employs TRBV10-3 and TRBJ2-1, with 9 bases identical to TRBD2. This CDR3 comprises 15 residues. The germline V gene has CDR1 ENHRY and CDR2 SYGVKD. Losses at the gene ends were 9 bases for V and 8 bases for J; bases not matched to a gene: 14. This chain's CDR3 is CAMGDSGSSLYEQFF. CDR3 coding DNA: TGTGCCATGGGGGATAGCGGGAGCAGTTTATATGAGCAGTTCTTC.

The J gene is TRBJ2-2, the V gene TRBV28; 9 bases are a match to TRBD2. Germline assignment: CDR1 MDHEN and CDR2 SYDVKM. There are 18 residues in the CDR3. J lost 6 bases, V lost 4 bases, and 15 bases had no gene match. The CDR3 DNA sequence: TGTGCCAGCAGTTCGTTGGGGCGGGAGGGCCCGGGCGCCGGGGAGCTGTTTTTT. Its protein product is CASSSLGREGPGAGELFF.

The chain recombines TRBV11-2 with TRBJ1-1; possibly TRBD1 for D (6 bases). The germline gives CDR1 SGHAT, CDR2 FQNNGV. The V and J ends lost 0 bases and 3 bases respectively, with 11 bases between them. The CDR3 spans 15 residues. The CDR3 spells CASSLEPRGDTEAFF. For the CDR3, the DNA is TGTGCCAGCAGCTTAGAGCCCAGGGGTGACACTGAAGCTTTCTTT.

This rearrangement joins TRBV4-3 to TRBJ2-5; tentative D call: TRBD1 (5 bases). Germline loops: CDR1 LGHNA, CDR2 YSLEER. Trimming cost V 0 bases and J 5 bases, with 10 bases left between them. The CDR3 extends over 14 amino acids. CDR3 sequence: CASSQDRAGETQYF. The CDR3 DNA reads as TGCGCCAGCAGCCAAGATCGGGCAGGGGAGACCCAGTACTTC.

This rearrangement joins TRBV30 to TRBJ2-1; 9 bases fit TRBD2. Per the germline V gene, CDR1 is GTSNPN and CDR2 is SVGIG (reference sequence). The V gene end was trimmed by 5 bases and the J gene end by 2 bases; junction bases not matched to a gene: 4. This CDR3 has 14 amino acids. The CDR3 protein is CAWEAGGPYNEQFF. CDR3 sequence (DNA): TGTGCCTGGGAAGCGGGAGGTCCCTACAATGAGCAGTTCTTC.

This clone was seen only a few times. The J gene is TRBJ1-1, the V gene TRBV9; the D gene is possibly TRBD1 (5 bases). Germline V lookup: CDR1 SGDLS, CDR2 YYNGEE. The CDR3 length is 16 residues. V lost 0 bases and J 5 bases, leaving 17 bases between the germline ends. CDR3 nucleotide sequence: TGTGCCAGCAGCGTAGAATTGGGGACTGGGTATACTGAAGCTTTCTTT. Its protein is CASSVELGTGYTEAFF.

This clone was recorded only once. The chain has TRBV9 and TRBJ1-4; weak D call: TRBD1 (6 bases). V gave up 3 bases and J gave up 5 bases, with 11 bases separating them. The CDR3 spans 14 residues. CDR1 is SGDLS and CDR2 is YYNGEE in the germline V gene. CDR3 DNA sequence: TGTGCCAGCAGCGAAGGACAGTCGAATGAAAAACTGTTTTTT. It yields the protein CASSEGQSNEKLFF.

V is TRBV7-2 and J is TRBJ1-5; 9 bases are shared with TRBD1. The length of the CDR3 is 16 residues. V was clipped by 4 bases and J by 3 bases; unmatched bases: 7. Looked up from germline, CDR1 is SGHTA and CDR2 is FQGNSA. CDR3 region: CASSSGQGNPNQPQHF. The CDR3 nucleotides read TGTGCCAGCAGCTCGGGACAGGGAAACCCCAATCAGCCCCAGCATTTT.

The chain is built from TRBV15 and TRBJ2-7, with a tentative D call TRBD1 (5 bases). Per germline, CDR1 LNHNV and CDR2 YYDKDF (reference sequence). Trimming stripped 0 bases from V and 0 bases from J, with 9 bases between. CDR3 length: 15 residues. CDR3 residues: CATSREQDPSYEQYF. The CDR3 DNA reads as TGTGCCACCAGCAGAGAACAGGACCCCTCCTACGAGCAGTACTTC.

J is TRBJ2-5 and V is TRBV5-5; TRBD2 aligns across 9 bases. Germline trimming cut 3 bases from V and 5 bases from J; bases unmatched to any gene: 11. The CDR3 is 16 residues long. Germline lookup yields CDR1 SGHKS and CDR2 YYEKEE (reference sequence). CDR3 DNA sequence: TGTGCCAGCAGCTGGAGGGGGAGCGGGAGGAGTGAGACCCAGTACTTC. It specifies CASSWRGSGRSETQYF.

V is TRBV2 and J is TRBJ1-5; TRBD1 aligns across 7 bases. Germline assignment: CDR1 SNHLY and CDR2 FYNNEI. The CDR3 has 17 amino acids. Trimming removed 3 bases from V and 5 bases from J; junction bases left unmatched: 13. Here the CDR3 reads CASSDGRGQPSYQPQHF. In DNA, the CDR3 is TGTGCCAGCAGTGACGGACGGGGACAGCCATCTTATCAGCCCCAGCATTTT.

V is TRBV6-1 and J is TRBJ2-7; the D is unclear. The CDR3 is 11 amino acids. Germline V gene data show CDR1 as MNHNS and CDR2 as SASEGT. Trimming removed 2 bases from V and 3 bases from J, with 2 bases in between. The DNA of the CDR3 is TGTGCCAGCAGTGAATACTACGAGCAGTACTTC. Protein: CASSEYYEQYF.